The 27 T cell receptor beta chains given below trace back to one sample, sequenced in a study of OX40 agonist ivuxolimab in advanced cancers. Produced via immunoSEQ multiplex PCR; TCRdb's table is partial and in-frame only. The sample yields roughly 74,000 clones, around 94% seen once. Material: CD4+ or CD8+ T cells sorted from blood, obtained in a trial of the OX40 agonist ivuxolimab. Receptors originate from an adult with an advanced solid tumor such as melanoma, head and neck, liver or kidney cancer.

V gene TRBV4-1 combines with J gene TRBJ2-2; maybe TRBD2 (5 bases). CDR3 length equals 18 residues. Looked up from germline, CDR1 is MGHRA and CDR2 is YSYEKL. Trimming took off 0 bases at V and 3 bases at J, with 17 bases between the two ends. The CDR3 DNA sequence: TGCGCCAGCAGCCAAGAAGGTTTCGGGGTAATTGACACCGGGGAGCTGTTTTTT. Amino acids: CASSQEGFGVIDTGELFF.

The chain links TRBV29-1 to TRBJ2-7, with D maybe TRBD2 (6 bases). Trimming removed 2 bases at V and 4 bases at J, with 12 bases between. CDR1 and CDR2 from the germline V gene are SQVTM and ANQGSEA. The CDR3 contains 13 residues. CDR3 in DNA: TGCAGCGTTGAATTTGGGACTCAATACGAGCAGTACTTC. It yields the protein CSVEFGTQYEQYF.

The rearrangement joins TRBV7-8 to TRBJ2-7; 11 bases are shared with TRBD2. CDR1 is SGHVS and CDR2 is FQNEAQ in the germline V gene. J lost 0 bases, V lost 6 bases, and 4 bases had no gene match. This CDR3 region has 15 residues. The chain's CDR3 is CASSPGTSGSYEQYF. CDR3 sequence (DNA): TGTGCCAGCAGTCCCGGGACTAGCGGCTCCTACGAGCAGTACTTC.

This clone has just one count. The chain is built from TRBV11-2 and TRBJ2-7; possibly TRBD1 for D (6 bases). The CDR3 totals 13 residues. Trimming took off 5 bases at V and 6 bases at J, with 14 bases between the two ends. Germline V gene sequence: CDR1 SGHAT, CDR2 FQNNGV. Written as DNA, the CDR3 is TGTGCCAGCAGCACAGGGATCCCGGGCGAGCAGTACTTC. This gives the protein CASSTGIPGEQYF.

The V gene is TRBV14, the J gene TRBJ2-1; weak D call: TRBD2 (6 bases). Per germline, CDR1 SGHDN and CDR2 FVKESK. Trimming pared 4 bases from V and 5 bases from J, leaving 27 bases between. There are 19 residues in the CDR3. The CDR3 protein is CASSPTGVVGYLGHNEQFF. The CDR3 nucleotides are TGTGCCAGCAGCCCAACGGGGGTAGTGGGTTACCTAGGGCACAATGAGCAGTTCTTC.

The chain employs TRBV28 and TRBJ1-1; D gene uncertain. V was trimmed by 6 bases and J by 1 base, leaving 9 bases between them. The germline V gene has CDR1 MDHEN and CDR2 SYDVKM. The CDR3 contains 13 residues. The CDR3 loop is CASSKYRNTEAFF. The CDR3 bases are TGTGCCAGCAGCAAATACCGGAACACTGAAGCTTTCTTT.

This clone was seen a handful of times. This chain joins TRBV11-2 and TRBJ2-7; D is ambiguous. V shed 2 bases and J shed 3 bases, with 8 bases lying between them. CDR3 length: 13 amino acids. Per germline, CDR1 SGHAT and CDR2 FQNNGV. CDR3 DNA: TGTGCCAGCAGCTTATGTCGTCTCTACGAGCAGTACTTC. This translates into CASSLCRLYEQYF.

The chain uses TRBV27 and TRBJ1-1; the D gene is possibly TRBD1 (5 bases). The CDR3 runs 15 residues. Trimming cost V 0 bases and J 1 base, with 9 bases left between them. Germline CDR1 MNHEY, CDR2 SMNVEV (reference sequence). CDR3 bases: TGTGCCAGCAGTTTATCCGGGGCAGAGAACACTGAAGCTTTCTTT. Translated: CASSLSGAENTEAFF.

The chain has TRBV6-5 and TRBJ2-5; the D gene is possibly TRBD1 (6 bases). The CDR3 has 14 residues. Germline V gives CDR1 MNHEY, CDR2 SVGAGI. Trimming took off 5 bases at V and 1 base at J, with 11 bases between the two ends. The CDR3 bases are TGTGCCAGCAGTCCGGGACACTCCCAAGAGACCCAGTACTTC. This translates into CASSPGHSQETQYF.

The chain uses TRBV6-6 and TRBJ2-2; no firm D call. V dropped 7 bases and J dropped 6 bases, with 3 bases sitting between them. The CDR3 covers 10 residues. CDR1 MNHNY and CDR2 SVGAGI come from the germline V gene (reference sequence). The CDR3 DNA reads as TGTGCCAGCACCGCCGGGGAGCTGTTTTTT. It translates to CASTAGELFF.

The rearrangement links TRBV29-1 to TRBJ1-2; D is unresolved. With 3 bases removed from V and 5 bases from J, the gap between germline ends came to 7 bases. This CDR3 is built from 11 residues. CDR1 SQVTM and CDR2 ANQGSEA come from the germline V gene. The CDR3 DNA follows: TGCAGCGTTGAGGCTCGGTATGGCTACACCTTC. Protein sequence: CSVEARYGYTF.

The rearrangement links TRBV2 to TRBJ2-7; 8 bases are shared with TRBD1. V lost 8 bases to trimming and J lost 2 bases; unmatched junction nucleotides: 11. The V gene's germline CDR1 is SNHLY and CDR2 FYNNEI. CDR3 length: 15 residues. The CDR3: CASDPRDRRTYEQYF. DNA of the CDR3: TGTGCCAGCGACCCCCGGGACAGGAGAACCTACGAGCAGTACTTC.

V gene TRBV9 combines with J gene TRBJ2-7; 7 nucleotides match TRBD1. The V segment lost 0 bases and the J segment 4 bases; nucleotides outside the gene matches: 10. Germline loops: CDR1 SGDLS, CDR2 YYNGEE. The CDR3 is made up of 16 amino acids. DNA for the CDR3: TGTGCCAGCAGCGTAGACGGAGGCGGACAGGATTACGAGCAGTACTTC. Residues: CASSVDGGGQDYEQYF.

This clone is a singleton in its sample. The rearrangement links TRBV4-2 to TRBJ2-3; D is unresolved. Germline V gene sequence: CDR1 LGHNA, CDR2 YNFKEQ. The CDR3 is made up of 12 amino acids. V lost 4 bases to trimming and J lost 6 bases, with 8 bases between them. The CDR3 DNA reads TGTGCCAGCAGCCGCCCAATGGATACGCAGTATTTT. It translates to CASSRPMDTQYF.

This chain connects TRBV19 to TRBJ2-7; D call uncertain. This CDR3 contains 11 residues. CDR1 and CDR2 from the germline V gene are LNHDA and SQIVND (reference sequence). Trimming cost V 3 bases and J 12 bases, with 12 bases left between them. The CDR3 spells CASSMGRLTYF. The CDR3 nucleotides are TGTGCCAGTAGTATGGGCCGGCTGACGTACTTC. The variable domain in full, completed from reference TRBV19 and TRBJ2-7, reads DGGITQSPKYLFRKEGQNVTLSCEQNLNHDAMYWYRQDPGQGLRLIYYSQIVNDFQKGDIAEGYSVSREKKESFPLTVTSAQKNPTAFYLCASSMGRLTYFGPGTRLTVT.

The gene calls are TRBV27 and TRBJ1-5; D remains unclear. The CDR3 covers 14 residues. The germline V gene has CDR1 MNHEY and CDR2 SMNVEV (reference sequence). The V gene lost 5 bases and the J gene lost 9 bases, with 17 bases spanning the gap. The CDR3, as DNA: TGTGCCAGCAGTCCCACGGGAGGGTTGGTGCCCCAGCATTTT. Its protein is CASSPTGGLVPQHF.

The chain employs TRBV13 and TRBJ2-7; 7 positions agree with TRBD1. V was pared by 4 bases and J by 5 bases, with 8 bases of the junction left unmatched. CDR1 and CDR2 (germline): PRHDT, FYEKMQ (reference sequence). This CDR3 contains 14 residues. CDR3 DNA: TGTGCCAGCAGCTCAGGGGGTTCGGGCGACGAGCAGTACTTC. Translating it yields CASSSGGSGDEQYF.

The V gene is TRBV7-2, the J gene TRBJ2-1; D might be TRBD2 (5 bases). The germline CDR1 and CDR2 sequences are SGHTA and FQGNSA. The V end was cut by 5 bases, the J end by 9 bases, with 23 bases between. The CDR3 is 16 residues long. CDR3 region: CASSRRGRSEAAEQFF. In nucleotides, the CDR3 is TGTGCCAGCAGCCGAAGAGGGCGGAGCGAGGCGGCTGAGCAGTTCTTC.

The V and J genes are TRBV4-1 and TRBJ2-1; the D is unclear. CDR3 length: 13 amino acids. The V and J ends lost 9 bases and 5 bases respectively, with 14 bases between them. CDR1 MGHRA and CDR2 YSYEKL come from the germline V gene. The CDR3, as DNA: TGCGCCAGTTCTGATCCGGCTAACAATGAGCAGTTCTTC. It encodes CASSDPANNEQFF.

This rearrangement joins TRBV25-1 to TRBJ2-1; D is undetermined. V was shortened by 4 bases and J by 0 bases, with 13 bases between the two germline ends. This CDR3 has 16 amino acids. The germline V gene encodes CDR1 MGHDK and CDR2 SYGVNS. The CDR3 DNA is TGTGCCAGCAGTGCGGCTTCTCTGGGCTCCTACAATGAGCAGTTCTTC. Residues: CASSAASLGSYNEQFF.

V usage is TRBV6-5 and J usage is TRBJ1-1; a possible D gene is TRBD1 (6 bases). CDR3 length: 11 residues. In germline, CDR1 is MNHEY, CDR2 SVGAGI. V was shortened by 8 bases and J by 7 bases, with 11 bases between the two germline ends. The CDR3 sequence: CASEEGVEAFF. The CDR3 bases are TGTGCCAGCGAGGAGGGGGTTGAAGCTTTCTTT.

The DNA for the CDR3 is TGCGCCAGCAGCCAAGAGGACCGGGACAGGGCGTTCTCCTACTATGGGAACACTGAAGCTTTCTTT. Its translation is CASSQEDRDRAFSYYGNTEAFF. The chain combines TRBV4-3 with TRBJ1-1; 9 nucleotides line up with TRBD1. CDR1 is LGHNA and CDR2 is YSLEER in the germline V gene. The CDR3 contains 22 residues. With V trimmed by 0 bases and J by 1 base, 21 bases remained unmatched.

The genes are TRBV20-1 and TRBJ2-3; D gene ambiguous. V lost 0 bases to trimming and J lost 8 bases, with 3 bases between them. The CDR3 is 10 residues long. CDR1 DFQATT and CDR2 SNEGSKA come from the germline V gene (reference sequence). CDR3 residues: CSARECTQYF. The CDR3, as DNA: TGCAGTGCTAGAGAATGTACGCAGTATTTT.

Concerning this clone: The DNA is omitted, as the CDR3 cannot be located on it reliably, and the CDR3 follows TCRdb's listing. The chain joins TRBV27 to TRBJ2-7; the D call in the table, TRBD2, was not verified against the DNA. Counting both end residues, the CDR3 totals 11 amino acids. Germline V gene lookup returns CDR1 MNHEY and CDR2 SMNVEV (reference sequence). This CDR3 is CASSGIFWQYF.

This clone was counted a single time. The J gene is TRBJ1-1, the V gene TRBV5-1; weak D call: TRBD1 (6 bases). V lost 0 bases to trimming and J lost 4 bases, with 10 bases between them. Germline CDR1 and CDR2: SGHRS and YFSETQ. The CDR3 sequence is 14 residues long. The CDR3 coding sequence is TGCGCCAGCAGCTTGGGGGGCAGGGGCACTGAAGCTTTCTTT. Amino acids: CASSLGGRGTEAFF. Combining the CDR3 with reference TRBV5-1 and TRBJ1-1 gives the whole variable domain KAGVTQTPRYLIKTRGQQVTLSCSPISGHRSVSWYQQTPGQGLQFLFEYFSETQRNKGNFPGRFSGRQFSNSRSEMNVSTLELGDSALYLCASSLGGRGTEAFFGQGTRLTVV.

V is TRBV18 and J is TRBJ1-3, with 8 bases aligning to TRBD1. The CDR3 extends over 18 amino acids. Germline CDR1 KGHSH, CDR2 LQKENI. With 0 bases clipped from V and 7 bases from J, the junction kept 14 bases outside the gene matches. The CDR3 reads CASSPPGQVFMAGNTIYF. CDR3 DNA: TGTGCCAGCTCACCACCGGGACAGGTTTTTATGGCGGGCAACACCATATATTTT.

The V and J genes are TRBV27 and TRBJ2-7; TRBD2 matches at 13 bases. The CDR3 has 16 amino acids. Per the germline V gene, CDR1 is MNHEY and CDR2 is SMNVEV (reference sequence). With V trimmed by 2 bases and J by 2 bases, 3 bases remained unmatched. The CDR3 nucleotides are TGTGCCAGCAGTTTAACTAGCGGGAGGGGGGCCTACGAGCAGTACTTC. It is translated as CASSLTSGRGAYEQYF.